Shown below are 30 T cell receptor beta chains from a single sample sequenced in a study of cytomegalovirus exposure and HLA in healthy donors. The PCR used 60 Vbeta and 13 Jbeta primers. TCRdb's copy holds only in-frame clones and misses some; the assay was immunoSEQ multiplex PCR. The sample has about 98,000 clones; about 81% are singletons. Sequenced material: PBMCs. These receptors came from a man in his forties in good health and CMV-seronegative.

The chain has TRBV5-1 and TRBJ2-1; 10 nucleotides align to TRBD2. The V gene end was trimmed by 3 bases and the J gene end by 5 bases; junction bases not matched to a gene: 5. The length of the CDR3 is 15 residues. CDR1 and CDR2 (germline): SGHRS, YFSETQ. The CDR3 DNA reads as TGCGCCAGCAGCTGGAGCGGGGGGGCGAACAATGAGCAGTTCTTC. It translates to CASSWSGGANNEQFF.

The chain's CDR3 is CARARGGSSYEQYF. Written as DNA, the CDR3 is TGTGCCAGAGCCCGCGGGGGTAGCTCCTACGAGCAGTACTTC. The rearrangement links TRBV2 to TRBJ2-7; TRBD2 matches 7 bases. Germline CDR1 SNHLY, CDR2 FYNNEI. After removal of 9 bases from V and 0 bases from J, the junction contained 8 bases not matched to a gene. The CDR3 extends over 14 amino acids.

With regard to this clone: Mismatch with germline at one junction end may stem from a read error. The genes are TRBV29-1 and TRBJ1-1; 9 bases agree with TRBD1. Germline-derived CDR1 and CDR2 are SQVTM and ANQGSEA. The CDR3 has 16 residues. The CDR3 region is CSVVGTGYSRNSEAFF. CDR3 in DNA: TGCAGCGTCGTTGGGACAGGGTATTCTCGGAACTCTGAAGCTTTCTTT.

J is TRBJ2-3 and V is TRBV5-1, with D possibly matching TRBD1 (8 bases). This CDR3 comprises 14 residues. V was trimmed by 4 bases and J by 7 bases, leaving 16 bases between them. Germline assignment: CDR1 SGHRS and CDR2 YFSETQ. This chain's CDR3 is CASSHGQGGNTQYF. The DNA of the CDR3 is TGCGCCAGCAGCCACGGACAGGGAGGGAATACGCAGTATTTT.

The DNA for the CDR3 is TGTGCCAGCAGTTACTCGCCTCAGGGAGGGGAAGAGACCCAGTACTTC. It yields the protein CASSYSPQGGEETQYF. The chain uses TRBV6-5 and TRBJ2-5, with TRBD2 identical over 7 bases. Germline CDR1 and CDR2: MNHEY and SVGAGI. Unmatched junction bases numbered 7, after V lost 0 bases and J lost 3 bases. The CDR3 extends over 16 amino acids.

The chain uses TRBV2 and TRBJ1-5; no definite D call. Germline V lookup: CDR1 SNHLY, CDR2 FYNNEI. Trimming shortened V by 2 bases and J by 4 bases, and 12 bases separated the two germline ends. The CDR3 covers 15 residues. CDR3 coding DNA: TGTGCCAGCAGTGAATTTTTAGCGGGGAATCAGCCCCAGCATTTT. Protein: CASSEFLAGNQPQHF.

This clone was detected only a few times. This rearrangement joins TRBV7-9 to TRBJ2-3; TRBD2 matches 10 bases. CDR1 and CDR2 from the germline V gene are SEHNR and FQNEAQ (reference sequence). The trim removed 3 bases at V and 3 bases at J, leaving 9 bases unmatched. The CDR3 length is 17 residues. The CDR3 nucleotides read TGTGCCAGCAGCTTCCTAGCGGGGGATTTTGCTACAGATACGCAGTATTTT. Translated, it gives CASSFLAGDFATDTQYF.

J is TRBJ1-3 and V is TRBV7-2; D gene uncertain. This CDR3 comprises 16 residues. CDR1 is SGHTA and CDR2 is FQGNSA in the germline V gene. With 5 bases removed from V and 0 bases from J, the gap between germline ends came to 14 bases. The CDR3 region is CASSVGRTVSGNTIYF. CDR3 coding DNA: TGTGCCAGCAGCGTAGGAAGAACAGTCTCTGGAAACACCATATATTTT.

This chain uses TRBV19 with TRBJ2-7; 8 bases align to TRBD1. CDR1 and CDR2 from the germline V gene are LNHDA and SQIVND (reference sequence). This CDR3 region has 14 residues. V shed 3 bases, J shed 2 bases, and the junction held 3 bases outside the gene matches. Here the CDR3 reads CASSMRDRTYEQYF. The CDR3 coding sequence is TGTGCCAGTAGTATGCGGGACAGGACCTACGAGCAGTACTTC.

The chain carries TRBV2 and TRBJ1-1; 7 nucleotides agree with TRBD1. With V trimmed by 6 bases and J by 1 base, 8 bases remained unmatched. CDR1 and CDR2 from the germline V gene are SNHLY and FYNNEI. CDR3 size: 15 residues. For the CDR3, the DNA is TGTGCCAGCAGCAACCGAGGGGGCCCGAACACTGAAGCTTTCTTT. Translation gives CASSNRGGPNTEAFF.

This clone was recorded only once. This chain uses TRBV5-1 with TRBJ2-3; D may be TRBD2 (6 bases). The CDR3 sequence is 15 residues long. V was trimmed by 4 bases and J by 7 bases, leaving 19 bases between them. Per germline, CDR1 SGHRS and CDR2 YFSETQ. CDR3: CASSDTGLRGNTQYF. The CDR3 DNA sequence: TGCGCCAGCAGCGACACGGGACTTCGCGGGAATACGCAGTATTTT. The full variable domain, completed using reference TRBV5-1 and TRBJ2-3, is KAGVTQTPRYLIKTRGQQVTLSCSPISGHRSVSWYQQTPGQGLQFLFEYFSETQRNKGNFPGRFSGRQFSNSRSEMNVSTLELGDSALYLCASSDTGLRGNTQYFGPGTRLTVL.

This clone has just one count. The rearrangement joins TRBV7-6 to TRBJ2-5; possibly TRBD1 for D (6 bases). Germline assignment: CDR1 SGHVS and CDR2 FNYEAQ. The CDR3 totals 12 residues. The ends were cut back, 5 bases at V and 11 bases at J, with 15 bases in the middle. The CDR3 nucleotides are TGTGCCAGCAGCGGGACACTCGGGGAGCAGTACTTC. Encoded protein: CASSGTLGEQYF.

A remark on this clone: Relative to the germline gene, one junction end is altered; a read error may explain this. The chain has TRBV7-9 and TRBJ1-4; 11 bases align to TRBD1. This CDR3 has 14 amino acids. CDR1 and CDR2 from the germline V gene are SEHNR and FQNEAQ (reference sequence). The CDR3 spells CSSSHGQGAEKLFF. The CDR3 nucleotides are TGTTCCAGCAGCCACGGACAGGGGGCTGAAAAACTGTTTTTT.

The rearrangement uses TRBV7-2 and TRBJ2-7; 7 nucleotides align to TRBD2. Germline values: CDR1 SGHTA, CDR2 FQGNSA. J lost 3 bases, V lost 5 bases, and 13 bases had no gene match. The CDR3 spans 16 residues. The CDR3 nucleotides are TGTGCCAGCAGCCGGACTAACGGGGGGTCAGGCTACGAGCAGTACTTC. As protein: CASSRTNGGSGYEQYF.

This chain joins TRBV7-2 and TRBJ1-1; maybe TRBD1 (5 bases). CDR3 length: 12 residues. Germline V gene lookup returns CDR1 SGHTA and CDR2 FQGNSA. Trimming took 5 bases from V and 10 from J, leaving 14 bases between them. Written as DNA, the CDR3 is TGTGCCAGCAGCGATCAGGGCAGCAGAGCTTTCTTT. Translated: CASSDQGSRAFF.

This chain uses TRBV7-2 with TRBJ1-3, with TRBD1 matching over 7 bases. The length of the CDR3 is 14 residues. Germline V gene data show CDR1 as SGHTA and CDR2 as FQGNSA. After removal of 5 bases from V and 4 bases from J, the junction contained 5 bases not matched to a gene. The CDR3 nucleotides are TGTGCCAGCAGCACAGGGGTTTGGGGAAACACCATATATTTT. Amino acids: CASSTGVWGNTIYF.

The V gene is TRBV9, the J gene TRBJ1-2; 8 nucleotides align to TRBD1. This CDR3 is 14 amino acids long. V lost 3 bases, J lost 8 bases, and 9 bases stayed unmatched. Germline assignment: CDR1 SGDLS and CDR2 YYNGEE. The CDR3 reads CASSADIRGRGYTF. DNA of the CDR3: TGTGCCAGCAGCGCGGATATCAGGGGGCGAGGCTACACCTTC.

The chain has TRBV29-1 and TRBJ1-4, with a possible D match to TRBD1 (5 bases). Germline V gene sequence: CDR1 SQVTM, CDR2 ANQGSEA. V was cut by 7 bases and J by 2 bases, with 14 bases left in between. There are 14 residues in the CDR3. The CDR3 sequence is CSAAGRGTNEKLFF. In nucleotides, the CDR3 is TGCAGCGCGGCGGGGCGCGGGACTAATGAAAAACTGTTTTTT. Looking up the rest from reference TRBV29-1 and TRBJ1-4 gives the full variable domain: SAVISQKPSRDICQRGTSLTIQCQVDSQVTMMFWYRQQPGQSLTLIATANQGSEATYESGFVIDKFPISRPNLTFSTLTVSNMSPEDSSIYLCSAAGRGTNEKLFFGSGTQLSVL.

The rearrangement links TRBV7-7 to TRBJ2-1; tentative D call: TRBD1 (5 bases). The germline V gene has CDR1 SSHAT and CDR2 FNYEAQ (reference sequence). The CDR3 loop spans 15 amino acids. V lost 5 bases and J lost 6, with 17 bases in between. The CDR3 reads CASSPQGGLINEQFF. For the CDR3, the DNA is TGTGCCAGCAGCCCCCAGGGTGGTCTTATCAATGAGCAGTTCTTC.

The chain is built from TRBV27 and TRBJ2-3, with D tentatively TRBD1 (6 bases). V gave up 1 base and J gave up 2 bases, with 13 bases separating them. The germline CDR1 and CDR2 sequences are MNHEY and SMNVEV (reference sequence). The CDR3 is 16 residues long. CDR3 residues: CASSLFTGTVTDTQYF. In DNA form, the CDR3 reads TGTGCCAGCAGTTTATTCACAGGGACGGTCACAGATACGCAGTATTTT.

This clone was counted once. This chain connects TRBV7-9 to TRBJ1-2; no reliable D call. The germline CDR1 and CDR2 sequences are SEHNR and FQNEAQ (reference sequence). The V end lost 1 base, the J end lost 0 bases, and 3 bases lay between the germline ends. The CDR3 is 13 amino acids. The CDR3 nucleotides read TGTGCCAGCAGCTTAGTAGCTAACTATGGCTACACCTTC. Amino acids: CASSLVANYGYTF.

The count of this clone is one. V is TRBV6-5 and J is TRBJ1-1; 7 positions agree with TRBD1. J lost 1 base, V lost 7 bases, and 6 bases had no gene match. This CDR3 is built from 14 residues. Germline V gene lookup returns CDR1 MNHEY and CDR2 SVGAGI. The CDR3 protein is CASIRQGGNTEAFF. The CDR3 coding sequence is TGTGCCAGCATCAGACAGGGCGGGAACACTGAAGCTTTCTTT.

V usage is TRBV30 and J usage is TRBJ1-1, with 9 bases identical to TRBD1. Trimming at V came to 1 base and at J to 4 bases, leaving 4 bases not matched to a gene. The CDR3 contains 14 residues. Looked up from germline, CDR1 is GTSNPN and CDR2 is SVGIG (reference sequence). The CDR3 DNA reads TGTGCCTGGAGTGCCTCGACAGGGGGCACTGAAGCTTTCTTT. Amino acids: CAWSASTGGTEAFF.

This clone was detected once. The chain recombines TRBV2 with TRBJ1-2; 9 bases line up with TRBD1. This CDR3 has 16 residues. Germline CDR1 and CDR2: SNHLY and FYNNEI. The V and J ends lost 6 bases and 3 bases, in that order; junction bases with no gene match: 11. The CDR3 nucleotides are TGTGCCAGCAGGACCTTCGGGACAGGGCTCGACTATGGCTACACCTTC. Translated, it gives CASRTFGTGLDYGYTF.

This clone was counted a single time. The chain carries TRBV6-5 and TRBJ2-1; 13 nucleotides match TRBD2. CDR1 and CDR2 (germline): MNHEY, SVGAGI. V was clipped by 8 bases and J by 5 bases; unmatched bases: 0. The CDR3 is 13 amino acids. Here the CDR3 reads CASGTSGNNEQFF. The CDR3 coding sequence is TGTGCCAGCGGGACTAGCGGGAACAATGAGCAGTTCTTC.

The chain combines TRBV29-1 with TRBJ2-2; 9 bases are a match to TRBD1. V trimming: 8 bases; J trimming: 4 bases; junction bases outside the gene matches: 5. CDR1 and CDR2 (germline): SQVTM, ANQGSEA. This CDR3 comprises 13 residues. In nucleotides, the CDR3 is TGCAGCTTTAGGGGACAGGGCACCGGGGAGCTGTTTTTT. Translated: CSFRGQGTGELFF.

This chain links TRBV9 with TRBJ2-2; weak D call: TRBD1 (6 bases). The CDR3 is made up of 13 amino acids. Germline V gives CDR1 SGDLS, CDR2 YYNGEE. V lost 4 bases, J lost 4 bases, and 8 bases lay in between. The CDR3 loop is CASSMTGTGELFF. The CDR3 DNA sequence: TGTGCCAGCAGCATGACAGGCACCGGGGAGCTGTTTTTT.

The chain joins TRBV5-5 to TRBJ2-7; TRBD1 matches 8 bases. The CDR3 covers 14 residues. CDR1 SGHKS and CDR2 YYEKEE come from the germline V gene (reference sequence). V dropped 7 bases and J dropped 4; count of bases not matched to a gene: 10. The CDR3 loop reads CASDPRQGTYEQYF. The CDR3 DNA follows: TGTGCCAGCGACCCACGACAGGGGACGTACGAGCAGTACTTC.

As to this clone: The conserved phenylalanine or tryptophan is not found at the CDR3 terminus, so this likely reflects a read error. The rearrangement links TRBV6-5 to TRBJ1-6, with 8 bases that match TRBD1. V gave up 0 bases and J gave up 9 bases; unmatched junction bases: 4. Per germline, CDR1 MNHEY and CDR2 SVGAGI. This CDR3 is built from 15 residues. In nucleotides, the CDR3 is TGTGCCAGCAGTTACTCGCAGGGGGCCAGTTCACCCCTCCACCTT. It is translated as CASSYSQGASSPLHL.

The table lists this clone with a count of one. This chain connects TRBV19 to TRBJ1-2; tentative D call: TRBD1 (6 bases). Trimming removed 4 bases at V and 4 bases at J, with 19 bases between. This CDR3 is 16 amino acids long. Germline CDR1 reads LNHDA; CDR2 reads SQIVND (reference sequence). The CDR3 coding sequence is TGTGCCAGTAGTAGTTTCCTACAGGGATCGGTCTATGGCTACACCTTC. It is translated as CASSSFLQGSVYGYTF.